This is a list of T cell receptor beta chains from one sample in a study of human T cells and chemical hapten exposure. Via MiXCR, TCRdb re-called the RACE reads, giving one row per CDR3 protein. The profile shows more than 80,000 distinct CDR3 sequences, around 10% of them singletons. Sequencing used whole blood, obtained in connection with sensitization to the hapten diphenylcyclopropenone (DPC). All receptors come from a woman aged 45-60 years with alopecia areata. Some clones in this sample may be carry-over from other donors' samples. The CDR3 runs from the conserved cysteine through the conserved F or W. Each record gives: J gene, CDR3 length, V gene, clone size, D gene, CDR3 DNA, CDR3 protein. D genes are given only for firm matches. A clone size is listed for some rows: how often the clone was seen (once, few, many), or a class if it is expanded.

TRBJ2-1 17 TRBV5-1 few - TGCGCCAGCAGCCGCACGGCCGGGGGAAGCTCCTACAATGAGCAGTTCTTC CASSRTAGGSSYNEQFF
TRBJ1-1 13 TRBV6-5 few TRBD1 TGTGCCAGCAGAAAGGGACAGGACACAGAAGCTTTCTTT CASRKGQDTEAFF
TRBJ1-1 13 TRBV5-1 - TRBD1 TGCGCCAGCAGCTTACCCACACAGGGGGAGGCTTTCTTT CASSLPTQGEAFF
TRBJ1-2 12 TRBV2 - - TGTGCCAGCGGGCTGAGGATATATGGCTACACCTTC CASGLRIYGYTF
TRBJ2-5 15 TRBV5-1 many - TGCGCCAGCAGTCCAGCGGCCTTGCTGGAAGAGACCCAGTACTTC CASSPAALLEETQYF
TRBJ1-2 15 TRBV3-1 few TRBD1 TGTGCCAGCAGCCGCGCCGGGACAGGGTCAGGCGGCTACACCTTC CASSRAGTGSGGYTF
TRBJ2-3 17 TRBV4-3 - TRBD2 TGCGCCAGCAGCCAAGAACCCCCTAGCGGGGGGAAGGATACGCAGTATTTT CASSQEPPSGGKDTQYF
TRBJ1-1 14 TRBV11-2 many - TGTGCCAGCAGCTTACTACAGGGGAACACTGAAGCTTTCTTT CASSLLQGNTEAFF
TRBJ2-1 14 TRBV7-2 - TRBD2 TGTGCCAGCAGCTTAGAAACTAGCGGGGGGGAGAAGTTCTTC CASSLETSGGEKFF
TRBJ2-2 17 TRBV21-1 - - TGTGCCAGCAGCAAGGGGGACCTCCGAACTAACACCGGGGAGCTGTTTTTT CASSKGDLRTNTGELFF
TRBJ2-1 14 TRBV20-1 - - TGCAGTGCCCGCACCGGGCGGAACTACAATGAGCAGTTCTTC CSARTGRNYNEQFF
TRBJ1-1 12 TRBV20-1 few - TGCAGTGCTAAATTTGGGGATGATGAAGCTTTCTTT CSAKFGDDEAFF
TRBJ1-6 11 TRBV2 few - TGTGCCAGCAGTGAAGCGGGAGGCCCTCACTTT CASSEAGGPHF
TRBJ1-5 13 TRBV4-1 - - TGCGCCAGCAGCCTCGGAATCAATCAGCCCCAGCATTTT CASSLGINQPQHF
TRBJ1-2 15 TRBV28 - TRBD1 TGTGCCAGCAGTCCGGGACAGCTAAGCCTCTATGGCTACACCTTC CASSPGQLSLYGYTF
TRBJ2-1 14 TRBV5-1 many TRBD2 TGCGCCAGCAGCTTGCGGACTAGCTCCAATGAGCAGTTCTTC CASSLRTSSNEQFF
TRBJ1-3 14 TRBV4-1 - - TGCGCCAGCAGCCAAGAGAAAAACCCTGGGGTCCTATATTTT CASSQEKNPGVLYF
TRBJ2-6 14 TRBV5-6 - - TGTGCCAGCGCGCCGCAGGGCGGGGCCAACGTCCTGACTTTC CASAPQGGANVLTF
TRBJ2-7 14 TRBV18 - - TGTGCCAGCTCACCCTCCTCGGGCTCCTACGAGCAGTACTTC CASSPSSGSYEQYF
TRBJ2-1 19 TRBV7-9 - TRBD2 TGTGCCAGCAGCTTATTTCCCAGGGCTAGCGGGAGATCCTACAATGAGCAGTTCTTC CASSLFPRASGRSYNEQFF
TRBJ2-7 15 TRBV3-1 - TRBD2 TGTGCCAGCAGCATTCTTAGCGGGGCCTCCTACGAGCAGTACTTC CASSILSGASYEQYF
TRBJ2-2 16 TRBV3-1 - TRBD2 TGTGCCAGCAGCCTTCGAGCGGGAGGGGGGACCGGGGAGCTGTTTTTT CASSLRAGGGTGELFF
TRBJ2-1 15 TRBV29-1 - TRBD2 TGCAGCGTCCCAATACTAGCGGGAGGGCCAGATGAGCAGTTCTTC CSVPILAGGPDEQFF
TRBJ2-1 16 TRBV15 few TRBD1 TGTGCCACCATAGGATCGGGACAGGGCGCTTACAATGAGCAGTTCTTC CATIGSGQGAYNEQFF
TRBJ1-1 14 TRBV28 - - TGTGCCAGCAGTGAAAGGACGTTATCCACTGAAGCTTTCTTT CASSERTLSTEAFF
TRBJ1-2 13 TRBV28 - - TGTGCCAGCAGTTTAGACAAGGGGTATGGCTACACCTTC CASSLDKGYGYTF
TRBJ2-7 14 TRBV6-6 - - TGTGCCAGCAGTTACGGAGCCCCACCAGACGAGCAGTACTTC CASSYGAPPDEQYF